Below are 32 T cell receptor beta chains sequenced from a single sample in a study of T cell responses to AZD1222 COVID-19 vaccine. Clones were sequenced by immunoSEQ multiplex PCR, and TCRdb holds only the in-frame ones, with some missing. The repertoire holds approximately 150,000 clones, with about nine tenths as singletons. Here the sequenced sample was peripheral blood, taken 28 days after the second AZD1222 dose. All receptors derive from an adult who received the AZD1222 COVID-19 vaccine.

The rearrangement joins TRBV5-1 to TRBJ1-5; TRBD1 might be the D (5 bases). The germline V gene has CDR1 SGHRS and CDR2 YFSETQ. V dropped 2 bases and J dropped 4 bases, with 10 bases sitting between them. This CDR3 is built from 14 residues. This chain's CDR3 is CASSFGTANQPQHF. CDR3 DNA: TGCGCCAGCAGCTTCGGGACCGCTAATCAGCCCCAGCATTTT.

The rearrangement links TRBV4-3 to TRBJ2-1; 12 nucleotides match TRBD2. The CDR3 sequence is 21 residues long. The germline V gene encodes CDR1 LGHNA and CDR2 YSLEER. Trimming cost V 0 bases and J 0 bases; bases outside gene matches: 12. For the CDR3, the DNA is TGCGCCAGCAGCCAAGATGTTTCGGCTAGCGGGAGGGTTAGCTCCTACAATGAGCAGTTCTTC. Translation gives CASSQDVSASGRVSSYNEQFF.

The rearrangement uses TRBV7-8 and TRBJ1-6, with D perhaps matching TRBD1 (6 bases). The germline V and J ends were trimmed by 1 base and 6 bases, with 10 bases remaining between them. The germline V gene has CDR1 SGHVS and CDR2 FQNEAQ. The CDR3 totals 15 residues. The DNA of the CDR3 is TGTGCCAGCAGCTTAGACAGGGCGATTAATTCACCCCTCCACTTT. Its protein product is CASSLDRAINSPLHF.

This chain links TRBV7-9 with TRBJ1-1; TRBD1 aligns across 7 bases. Trimming took 5 bases from V and 0 from J; bases not matched to a gene: 12. Germline loops: CDR1 SEHNR, CDR2 FQNEAQ (reference sequence). This CDR3 comprises 17 residues. The CDR3 nucleotides read TGTGCCAGCAGCGGTGGGACAGCGAATCCCATGAACACTGAAGCTTTCTTT. Residues: CASSGGTANPMNTEAFF.

The V call is TRBV7-9, the J call TRBJ1-4; no clear D gene. Trimming left V 5 bases short and J 7 bases short, with 17 bases between. The length of the CDR3 is 15 residues. The germline V gene has CDR1 SEHNR and CDR2 FQNEAQ (reference sequence). CDR3 sequence reads: CASSQTRVGFEKLFF. CDR3 bases: TGTGCCAGCAGCCAGACAAGGGTGGGTTTTGAAAAACTGTTTTTT.

This clone was observed once. The CDR3 protein is CSASSLETQYF. CDR3 in DNA: TGCAGTGCTAGTTCATTGGAGACCCAGTACTTC. The chain is built from TRBV20-1 and TRBJ2-5; the D is unclear. There are 11 residues in the CDR3. The V gene's germline CDR1 is DFQATT and CDR2 SNEGSKA (reference sequence). Trimming took 3 bases from V and 5 from J, leaving 7 bases between them.

The chain has TRBV18 and TRBJ2-3, with 7 bases that match TRBD2. CDR3 length: 15 amino acids. J gave up 6 bases and V 2 bases, and 8 bases lay outside the gene matches. Germline V lookup: CDR1 KGHSH, CDR2 LQKENI. The chain's CDR3 is CASSPAGAGVDTQYF. The CDR3 DNA sequence: TGTGCCAGCTCACCAGCGGGCGCGGGGGTTGATACGCAGTATTTT. The full variable domain, with the rest looked up from reference TRBV18 and TRBJ2-3, is NAGVMQNPRHLVRRRGQEARLRCSPMKGHSHVYWYRQLPEEGLKFMVYLQKENIIDESGMPKERFSAEFPKEGPSILRIQQVVRGDSAAYFCASSPAGAGVDTQYFGPGTRLTVL.

V is TRBV18 and J is TRBJ1-4; D call uncertain. The V end lost 6 bases, the J end lost 0 bases, and 5 bases lay between the germline ends. The CDR3 has 13 residues. Germline V gene data show CDR1 as KGHSH and CDR2 as LQKENI. The CDR3 coding sequence is TGTGCCAGCTCGGATACAACTAATGAAAAACTGTTTTTT. Its protein product is CASSDTTNEKLFF.

J is TRBJ1-5 and V is TRBV10-3; D perhaps matches TRBD1 (6 bases). V lost 10 bases and J lost 2, with 9 bases in between. Per germline, CDR1 ENHRY and CDR2 SYGVKD. The CDR3 is 12 residues long. CDR3: CATTGGNQPQHF. The CDR3 bases are TGTGCCACGACAGGAGGCAATCAGCCCCAGCATTTT.

This chain connects TRBV6-6 to TRBJ2-1; the match to TRBD2 covers 7 bases. V dropped 2 bases and J dropped 4; count of bases not matched to a gene: 5. The CDR3 extends over 15 amino acids. The germline V gene has CDR1 MNHNY and CDR2 SVGAGI (reference sequence). DNA for the CDR3: TGTGCCAGCAGTTACCGGGGGGAGCCTTACAATGAGCAGTTCTTC. This sequence encodes CASSYRGEPYNEQFF.

V usage is TRBV9 and J usage is TRBJ2-3; 7 nucleotides line up with TRBD2. Looked up from germline, CDR1 is SGDLS and CDR2 is YYNGEE. The CDR3 extends over 13 amino acids. Trimming at V came to 8 bases and at J to 1 base, leaving 4 bases not matched to a gene. In DNA, the CDR3 is TGTGCCAGTGGGGGGGTAGGCACAGATACGCAGTATTTT. Translating gives CASGGVGTDTQYF. Combining the CDR3 with reference TRBV9 and TRBJ2-3 gives the whole variable domain DSGVTQTPKHLITATGQRVTLRCSPRSGDLSVYWYQQSLDQGLQFLIQYYNGEERAKGNILERFSAQQFPDLHSELNLSSLELGDSALYFCASGGVGTDTQYFGPGTRLTVL.

This chain links TRBV5-6 with TRBJ2-7, with 10 bases fitting TRBD1. Germline lookup yields CDR1 SGHDT and CDR2 YYEEEE. V trimming: 4 bases; J trimming: 4 bases; junction bases outside the gene matches: 5. The CDR3 runs 14 residues. CDR3 residues: CASSLGTGEYEQYF. The CDR3 DNA reads as TGTGCCAGCAGCCTCGGGACAGGGGAATACGAGCAGTACTTC.

The rearrangement uses TRBV2 and TRBJ1-2; 9 nucleotides align to TRBD1. Germline lookup yields CDR1 SNHLY and CDR2 FYNNEI. The CDR3 runs to 14 residues. The V segment lost 2 bases and the J segment 7 bases; nucleotides outside the gene matches: 5. The CDR3 DNA sequence: TGTGCCAGCAGTGAAAGGGGACAGGGTACTGGCTACACCTTC. Its translation is CASSERGQGTGYTF.

A single count supports this clone. J is TRBJ1-4 and V is TRBV28; the match to TRBD1 covers 7 bases. Germline lookup yields CDR1 MDHEN and CDR2 SYDVKM. V gave up 7 bases and J gave up 9 bases; unmatched junction bases: 11. The CDR3 is 14 amino acids. CDR3 loop: CASTRSAGGKKLFF. The CDR3 region has the DNA TGTGCCAGCACCCGTTCGGCAGGGGGAAAAAAACTGTTTTTT.

This chain joins TRBV6-1 and TRBJ1-6, with D possibly being TRBD1 (5 bases). The V end was cut by 0 bases, the J end by 6 bases, with 12 bases between. Germline lookup yields CDR1 MNHNS and CDR2 SASEGT. There are 16 residues in the CDR3. In DNA form, the CDR3 reads TGTGCCAGCAGTGAAGCGGCGGGGGTCGGTAATTCACCCCTCCACTTT. Its translation: CASSEAAGVGNSPLHF.

This clone was counted only a few times. In DNA form, the CDR3 reads TGTGCCAGCAGTGACCTCCCGGGACAGGGATTTGACGGATCACCCCTCCACTTT. Its protein product is CASSDLPGQGFDGSPLHF. V and J are TRBV6-2 or TRBV6-3 and TRBJ1-6; 9 nucleotides agree with TRBD1. Germline V gives CDR1 MNHEY, CDR2 SVGEGT. J gave up 10 bases and V 5 bases, and 18 bases lay outside the gene matches. CDR3 size: 18 residues.

CDR3 DNA: TGTGCCAGCAGCCAAGGTTCGCCCCATTTATACGAGCAGTACTTC. Its protein is CASSQGSPHLYEQYF. The genes are TRBV3-1 (or the pseudogene TRBV3-2) and TRBJ2-7; the D is unclear. Germline V lookup: CDR1 LGHDT, CDR2 YNNKEL (reference sequence). The V end was cut by 1 base, the J end by 4 bases, with 14 bases between. The CDR3 runs to 15 residues.

The table lists this clone with a count of one. The genes are TRBV29-1 and TRBJ2-5; 7 bases agree with TRBD1. V shed 6 bases, J shed 1 base, and the junction held 5 bases outside the gene matches. The CDR3 consists of 13 residues. Germline V lookup: CDR1 SQVTM, CDR2 ANQGSEA. CDR3 nucleotides: TGCAGCGTACGACAGGGACCCCAAGAGACCCAGTACTTC. Its protein product is CSVRQGPQETQYF. The whole variable domain, remainder taken from reference TRBV29-1 and TRBJ2-5, is SAVISQKPSRDICQRGTSLTIQCQVDSQVTMMFWYRQQPGQSLTLIATANQGSEATYESGFVIDKFPISRPNLTFSTLTVSNMSPEDSSIYLCSVRQGPQETQYFGPGTRLLVL.

J is TRBJ2-3 and V is TRBV7-9; 12 positions agree with TRBD2. This CDR3 region has 18 residues. The trim removed 3 bases at V and 1 base at J, leaving 8 bases unmatched. Germline lookup yields CDR1 SEHNR and CDR2 FQNEAQ (reference sequence). The CDR3 coding sequence is TGTGCCAGCAGCTTTCGCCTAGCGGGAGGGCGGGGCACAGATACGCAGTATTTT. It codes for CASSFRLAGGRGTDTQYF.

This rearrangement joins TRBV18 to TRBJ2-3; D gene uncertain. The CDR3 runs 12 residues. Germline-derived CDR1 and CDR2 are KGHSH and LQKENI. V was clipped by 2 bases and J by 5 bases, with 5 bases between them. Here the CDR3 reads CASSPVEDTQYF. CDR3 coding DNA: TGTGCCAGCTCACCAGTCGAAGATACGCAGTATTTT.

V usage is TRBV7-9 and J usage is TRBJ1-6, with 7 bases lining up with TRBD1. Germline V gene sequence: CDR1 SEHNR, CDR2 FQNEAQ (reference sequence). The V gene end was trimmed by 5 bases and the J gene end by 16 bases; junction bases not matched to a gene: 5. The CDR3 runs to 11 residues. CDR3 amino acids: CASSVGTALHF. In DNA form, the CDR3 reads TGTGCCAGCAGCGTCGGGACAGCACTCCACTTT.

The gene calls are TRBV5-1 and TRBJ1-4, with D uncertain. V dropped 0 bases and J dropped 7 bases, with 10 bases sitting between them. This CDR3 has 14 amino acids. Germline CDR1 is SGHRS and CDR2 is YFSETQ. DNA of the CDR3: TGCGCCAGCAGCTTGGCCCCGGGATCTGAAAAACTGTTTTTT. It is translated as CASSLAPGSEKLFF. The whole variable domain, remainder taken from reference TRBV5-1 and TRBJ1-4, is KAGVTQTPRYLIKTRGQQVTLSCSPISGHRSVSWYQQTPGQGLQFLFEYFSETQRNKGNFPGRFSGRQFSNSRSEMNVSTLELGDSALYLCASSLAPGSEKLFFGSGTQLSVL.

The V call is TRBV4-3, the J call TRBJ2-1; TRBD2 aligns across 11 bases. V lost 0 bases, J lost 7 bases, and 8 bases stayed unmatched. The CDR3 loop spans 17 amino acids. The V gene's germline CDR1 is LGHNA and CDR2 YSLEER. CDR3 coding DNA: TGCGCCAGCAGCCAAGATTACCTAGCGGGAGGTAAGAATGAGCAGTTCTTC. Its translation is CASSQDYLAGGKNEQFF.

On this clone itself: At one boundary the junction diverges from the germline segment, which might be a read error. The chain uses TRBV7-7 and TRBJ2-5; 15 nucleotides align to TRBD2. This CDR3 contains 16 residues. The germline V gene encodes CDR1 SSHAT and CDR2 FNYEAQ (reference sequence). The CDR3 spells CASSWGLAGGKETQYF. The CDR3, as DNA: TGTGCTAGCAGCTGGGGACTAGCGGGGGGAAAAGAGACCCAGTACTTC.

This clone was detected once. The V call is TRBV5-5, the J call TRBJ1-5, with D possibly TRBD1 on 5 matching bases. Per the germline V gene, CDR1 is SGHKS and CDR2 is YYEKEE (reference sequence). CDR3 size: 15 residues. V dropped 1 base and J dropped 2 bases, with 10 bases sitting between them. In DNA form, the CDR3 reads TGTGCCAGCAGCTTGCTGCCGGGGGGCAATCAGCCCCAGCATTTT. Its translation is CASSLLPGGNQPQHF.

The chain recombines TRBV9 with TRBJ1-2, with D uncertain. V gave up 0 bases and J gave up 4 bases, with 28 bases separating them. Germline V gives CDR1 SGDLS, CDR2 YYNGEE. The CDR3 totals 20 residues. CDR3 residues: CASSVASPRTATPPLYGYTF. The CDR3 nucleotides read TGTGCCAGCAGCGTAGCCTCGCCTAGGACGGCTACTCCTCCTCTCTATGGCTACACCTTC.

This chain uses TRBV5-1 with TRBJ1-5, with TRBD1 as a possible D gene (6 bases). The V gene's germline CDR1 is SGHRS and CDR2 YFSETQ. V lost 0 bases to trimming and J lost 4 bases, with 11 bases between them. The CDR3 consists of 15 residues. The CDR3 protein is CASSLEGGTNQPQHF. The CDR3 DNA is TGCGCCAGCAGCTTGGAGGGGGGCACGAATCAGCCCCAGCATTTT.

This sequence joins TRBV5-1 and TRBJ2-1, with D tentatively TRBD2 (5 bases). Between the trimmed V and J ends, which lost 3 bases and 9 bases, there was a span of 13 bases. Germline V gene sequence: CDR1 SGHRS, CDR2 YFSETQ. This CDR3 is 13 amino acids long. The CDR3 is CASSWNWSGEQFF. The CDR3 nucleotides are TGCGCCAGCAGCTGGAACTGGAGCGGTGAGCAGTTCTTC.

The gene calls are TRBV14 and TRBJ1-4; D is perhaps TRBD1 (5 bases). Germline values: CDR1 SGHDN, CDR2 FVKESK. The CDR3 runs 17 residues. Trimming shortened V by 4 bases and J by 8 bases, and 23 bases separated the two germline ends. The CDR3 loop is CASSRPKDSFVEEKLFF. The CDR3 DNA reads TGTGCCAGCAGCCGGCCAAAAGACAGTTTCGTGGAGGAAAAACTGTTTTTT.

The chain has TRBV21-1 and TRBJ1-4. TRBV21-1 is recorded as a pseudogene. This CDR3 contains 15 residues. The CDR3 protein is CASRSDHSTNEKLFF. In nucleotides, the CDR3 is TGTGCCAGCAGATCCGACCACTCAACTAATGAAAAACTGTTTTTT.

This sequence joins TRBV3-1 (or the pseudogene TRBV3-2) and TRBJ2-3; 9 bases are shared with TRBD2. Per the germline V gene, CDR1 is LGHDT and CDR2 is YNNKEL (reference sequence). The ends lost 6 bases at V and 2 bases at J; junction bases unmatched: 3. The CDR3 runs 14 residues. This CDR3 reads CASRRGGATDTQYF. In DNA, the CDR3 is TGTGCCAGCAGGCGGGGGGGAGCCACAGATACGCAGTATTTT.

This chain connects TRBV5-6 to TRBJ1-1; 9 bases line up with TRBD1. Germline V gene sequence: CDR1 SGHDT, CDR2 YYEEEE. The CDR3 spans 14 residues. After removal of 3 bases from V and 4 bases from J, the junction contained 4 bases not matched to a gene. CDR3 amino acids: CASSWRDRVTEAFF. The CDR3 coding sequence is TGTGCCAGCAGCTGGAGGGACAGGGTCACTGAAGCTTTCTTT.